The clone carrying this T cell receptor (beta chain) has only a few counts. Its antigen remains unknown. These data belong to a study of cytotoxic CD8 clonotypes in ibrutinib-treated CLL. Overall study results and limits: Upon ibrutinib response clonality rose, and upon progression it fell back toward baseline. Public clonotypes showed up rarely, and on treatment they shrank or held steady.

Germline lookup yields CDR1 WSHSY and CDR2 SAAADI. Trimming left V 6 bases short and J 3 bases short, with 9 bases between. This CDR3 contains 12 residues. Sequencing was performed with immunoSEQ multiplex PCR; in TCRdb, only in-frame clones are kept and a portion is missing. Of 250,000 to 350,000 clones listed, 65% to 85% are singletons. As input for TCR beta libraries, approximately 2 micrograms of genomic DNA came from cryopreserved PBMCs. The sequences come from PBMCs, collected at disease progression, from a patient treated with ibrutinib. This receptor was identified in a human donor with chronic lymphocytic leukemia. This rearrangement joins TRBV10-2 to TRBJ2-7, with a weak D call TRBD2 (6 bases). CDR3: CASRDYRYEQYF. Written as DNA, the CDR3 is TGCGCCAGCAGGGACTACCGCTACGAGCAGTACTTC.